Listed below are T cell receptor beta chains from one sample, sequenced in a study of blood T cell repertoires in COVID-19. Sequenced by immunoSEQ multiplex PCR; TCRdb stores in-frame clones only, minus some. The sample lists approximately 260,000 clones; approximately 88% were seen once. Sequencing used PBMCs or T cells enriched from blood (not recorded which). The receptors shown here come from a woman between 40 and 55 years old with acute COVID-19. The CDR3 runs from the conserved cysteine through the conserved F or W. Fields, in order: V gene, D gene, J gene, clone size, CDR3 DNA, CDR3 protein. D genes are given only for firm matches. Size is omitted from some rows. Given values are once, few, many or a class for expanded clones.

V: TRBV18
D: -
J: TRBJ1-1
size: -
DNA: TGTGCCAGCTCAACGGGAGAGGGCACTGAAGCTTTCTTT
CDR3: CASSTGEGTEAFF

V: TRBV5-1
D: -
J: TRBJ2-1
size: -
DNA: TGCGCCAGCAGCCTGAGAGCGGTCTCCTACAATGAGCAGTTCTTC
CDR3: CASSLRAVSYNEQFF

V: TRBV7-9
D: TRBD1
J: TRBJ1-1
size: -
DNA: TGTGCCAGCAGCCCCACCGGACAGGTCGAGGCTTTCTTT
CDR3: CASSPTGQVEAFF

V: TRBV28
D: TRBD1
J: TRBJ1-2
size: -
DNA: TGTGCCAGCAGGGAAGGACAGGGGGGTGGCTACACCTTC
CDR3: CASREGQGGGYTF

V: TRBV7-8
D: TRBD2
J: TRBJ2-1
size: -
DNA: TGTGCCAGCAGCCCAGGACTAGCGGGAGGCCTCTACAATGAGCAGTTCTTC
CDR3: CASSPGLAGGLYNEQFF

V: TRBV5-6
D: TRBD1
J: TRBJ2-2
size: once
DNA: TGTGCCAGCAGCCCGGGACAGCCATACACCGGGGAGCTGTTTTTT
CDR3: CASSPGQPYTGELFF

V: TRBV5-1
D: TRBD1
J: TRBJ2-7
size: once
DNA: TGCGCCAGCAGCTTGGGTCAGGGACAGGGTCCCCTCGAGCAGTACTTC
CDR3: CASSLGQGQGPLEQYF

V: TRBV12-3/TRBV12-4
D: -
J: TRBJ2-7
size: -
DNA: TGTGCCAGCAGTTTTCAATACGAGCAGTACTTC
CDR3: CASSFQYEQYF

V: TRBV24-1
D: -
J: TRBJ2-2
size: -
DNA: TGTGCCACCAGTGATTTTACAGAGAGCACCGGGGAGCTGTTTTTT
CDR3: CATSDFTESTGELFF

V: TRBV28
D: TRBD1
J: TRBJ2-7
size: -
DNA: TGTGCCTCTTCCGGGACAGCATCCTACGAGCAGTACTTC
CDR3: CASSGTASYEQYF

V: TRBV27
D: -
J: TRBJ1-6
size: -
DNA: TGTGCCAGCACCGCGGTAGGCAATTCACCCCTCCACTTT
CDR3: CASTAVGNSPLHF

V: TRBV7-9
D: TRBD1
J: TRBJ1-2
size: -
DNA: TGTGCCAGCAGCTTAGTTTCGGGGGGACAGGGAATCGGCCATGGCTACACCTTC
CDR3: CASSLVSGGQGIGHGYTF